The sequence of this T cell receptor (beta chain) was determined in a study of shared clonotypes between healthy human individuals. Study-level findings and limits: Among non-shared clonotypes, generation probabilities were lower than among those shared by all four donors.

Turning to this clone: Its antigen is not identified.

The CDR3 runs 15 residues. The germline gives CDR1 LGHNA, CDR2 YNFKEQ. Trimming left V 1 base short and J 1 base short, with 10 bases between. Sorted-subset replicate PCR reactions contained 200 ng DNA, corresponding to about 30,000 T cell genomes. Sequencing used immunoSEQ multiplex PCR; TCRdb keeps in-frame clones, though not all of them. This sample has around 1,100,000 clones; about 72% occur once, and the top ten carry more than 0.85%. This receptor was obtained from a man aged 18-30 years in good health. Some clones in this sample may be carry-over from other donors' samples. Sequenced: memory CD4+ T cells from PBMCs. The subset denotes: CD45RA-negative fraction. The chain joins TRBV4-2 to TRBJ1-1; D call uncertain. The CDR3 region is CASSQAGRRNTEAFF. The CDR3 DNA is TGTGCCAGCAGCCAAGCCGGACGTCGGAACACTGAAGCTTTCTTT.